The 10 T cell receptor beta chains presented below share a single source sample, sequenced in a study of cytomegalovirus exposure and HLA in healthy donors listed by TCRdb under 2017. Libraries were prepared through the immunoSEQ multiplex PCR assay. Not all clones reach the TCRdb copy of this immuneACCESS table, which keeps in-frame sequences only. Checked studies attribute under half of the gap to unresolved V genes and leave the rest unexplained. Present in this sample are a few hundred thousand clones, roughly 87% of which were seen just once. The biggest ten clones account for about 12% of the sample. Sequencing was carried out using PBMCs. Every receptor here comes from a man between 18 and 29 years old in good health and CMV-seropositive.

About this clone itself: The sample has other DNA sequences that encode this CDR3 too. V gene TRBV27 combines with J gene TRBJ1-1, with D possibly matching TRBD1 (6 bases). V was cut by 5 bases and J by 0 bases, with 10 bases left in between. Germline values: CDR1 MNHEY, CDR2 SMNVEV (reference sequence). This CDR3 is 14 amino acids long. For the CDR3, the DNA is TGTGCCAGCAGTACGGGGGGCCTGAACACTGAAGCTTTCTTT. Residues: CASSTGGLNTEAFF.

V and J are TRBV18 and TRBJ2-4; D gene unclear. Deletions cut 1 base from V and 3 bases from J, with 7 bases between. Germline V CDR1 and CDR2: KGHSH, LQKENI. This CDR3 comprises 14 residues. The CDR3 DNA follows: TGTGCCAGCTCACCACAGGTAAGCAAAAACATTCAGTACTTC. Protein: CASSPQVSKNIQYF. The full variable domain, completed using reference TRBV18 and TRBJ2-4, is NAGVMQNPRHLVRRRGQEARLRCSPMKGHSHVYWYRQLPEEGLKFMVYLQKENIIDESGMPKERFSAEFPKEGPSILRIQQVVRGDSAAYFCASSPQVSKNIQYFGAGTRLSVL.

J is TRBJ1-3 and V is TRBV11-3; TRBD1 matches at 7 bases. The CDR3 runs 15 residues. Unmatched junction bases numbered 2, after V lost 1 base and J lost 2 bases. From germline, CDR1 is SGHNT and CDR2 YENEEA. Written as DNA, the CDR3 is TGTGCCAGCAGCTTAGCGGGACAGCCTGGAAACACCATATATTTT. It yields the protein CASSLAGQPGNTIYF. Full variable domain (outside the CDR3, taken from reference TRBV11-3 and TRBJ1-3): EAGVVQSPRYKIIEKKQPVAFWCNPISGHNTLYWYLQNLGQGPELLIRYENEEAVDDSQLPKDRFSAERLKGVDSTLKIQPAELGDSAVYLCASSLAGQPGNTIYFGEGSWLTVV.

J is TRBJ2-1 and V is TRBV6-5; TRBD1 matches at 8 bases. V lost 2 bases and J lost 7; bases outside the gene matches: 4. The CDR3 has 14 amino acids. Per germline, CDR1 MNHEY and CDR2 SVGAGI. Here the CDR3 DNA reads TGTGCCAGCAGTTACGGGCAGGGGGCGAATGAGCAGTTCTTC. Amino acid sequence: CASSYGQGANEQFF.

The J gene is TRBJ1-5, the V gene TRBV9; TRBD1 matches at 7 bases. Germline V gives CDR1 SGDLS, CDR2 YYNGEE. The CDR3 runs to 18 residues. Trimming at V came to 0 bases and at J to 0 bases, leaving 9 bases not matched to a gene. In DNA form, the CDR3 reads TGTGCCAGCAGCGTAGTCACACACAGGGGTTATAGCAATCAGCCCCAGCATTTT. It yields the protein CASSVVTHRGYSNQPQHF.

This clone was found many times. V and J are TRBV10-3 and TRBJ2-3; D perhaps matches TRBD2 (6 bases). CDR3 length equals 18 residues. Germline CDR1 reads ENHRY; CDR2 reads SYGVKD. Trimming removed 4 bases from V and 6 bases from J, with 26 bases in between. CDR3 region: CAISGGDVRRSRGDTQYF. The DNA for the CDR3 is TGTGCCATCAGTGGGGGGGACGTCCGAAGATCAAGAGGGGATACGCAGTATTTT.

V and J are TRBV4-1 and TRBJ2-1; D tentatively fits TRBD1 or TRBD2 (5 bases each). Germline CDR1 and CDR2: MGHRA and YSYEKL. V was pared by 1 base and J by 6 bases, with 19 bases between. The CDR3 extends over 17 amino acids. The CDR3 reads CASSQARGLVGVNEQFF. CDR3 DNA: TGCGCCAGCAGCCAAGCCCGGGGCCTAGTGGGTGTCAATGAGCAGTTCTTC.

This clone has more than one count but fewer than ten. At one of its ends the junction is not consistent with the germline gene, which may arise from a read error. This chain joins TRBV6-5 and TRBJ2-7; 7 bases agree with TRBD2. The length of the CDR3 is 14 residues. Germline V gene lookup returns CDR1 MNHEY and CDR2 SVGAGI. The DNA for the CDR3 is TGTGCCAGCAGCTACTCGTCGGGGGGATACGAGCAGTACTTC. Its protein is CASSYSSGGYEQYF.

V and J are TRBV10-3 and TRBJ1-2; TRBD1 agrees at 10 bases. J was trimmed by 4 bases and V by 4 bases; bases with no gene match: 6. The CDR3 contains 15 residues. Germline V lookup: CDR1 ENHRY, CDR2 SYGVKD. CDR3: CAISGGDRGRYGYTF. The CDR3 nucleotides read TGTGCCATCAGTGGCGGGGACAGGGGCCGCTATGGCTACACCTTC.

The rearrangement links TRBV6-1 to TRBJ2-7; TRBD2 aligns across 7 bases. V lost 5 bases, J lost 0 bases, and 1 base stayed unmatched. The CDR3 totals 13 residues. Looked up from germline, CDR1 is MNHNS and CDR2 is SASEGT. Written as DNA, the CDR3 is TGTGCCAGCAGTTGGGACTACTCCTACGAGCAGTACTTC. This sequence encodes CASSWDYSYEQYF.